Below, 17 T cell receptor beta chains from the same sample are listed, as sequenced in a study of CD8 T cells in ankylosing spondylitis. TCRdb re-analysed the 5' RACE reads in MiXCR, keeping a single row per CDR3 protein. The sample includes more than 250,000 distinct CDR3 sequences, approximately 10% of them seen just once. Sequenced: blood, either unsorted or a sorted T cell fraction (not recorded which). The receptors stem from a female donor with ankylosing spondylitis or in good health (not recorded which).

The table lists this clonotype with many counts. This rearrangement joins TRBV12-3 or TRBV12-4 to TRBJ1-2; D might be TRBD1 (5 bases). The CDR3 sequence is 11 residues long. Trimming left V 4 bases short and J 14 bases short, with 14 bases between. In nucleotides, the CDR3 is TGTGCCAGCAGTTCCGGGACCCTCGCGACCTTC. Translated: CASSSGTLATF.

This clonotype was picked up many times. J is TRBJ2-7 and V is TRBV5-6; the D is unclear. This CDR3 has 13 residues. Germline V lookup: CDR1 SGHDT, CDR2 YYEEEE. V gave up 2 bases and J gave up 0 bases, with 6 bases separating them. The CDR3 is CASSFTNSYEQYF. The CDR3 DNA is TGTGCCAGCAGCTTTACCAACTCCTACGAGCAGTACTTC. The whole variable domain, remainder taken from reference TRBV5-6 and TRBJ2-7, is DAGVTQSPTHLIKTRGQQVTLRCSPKSGHDTVSWYQQALGQGPQFIFQYYEEEERQRGNFPDRFSGHQFPNYSSELNVNALLLGDSALYLCASSFTNSYEQYFGPGTRLTVT.

This clonotype was counted many times. V usage is TRBV4-3 and J usage is TRBJ2-3; perhaps TRBD2 as D (6 bases). V lost 8 bases, J lost 0 bases, and 18 bases lay in between. CDR1 LGHNA and CDR2 YSLEER come from the germline V gene. The CDR3 spans 16 residues. CDR3 amino acids: CASHSGGISSTDTQYF. The CDR3 region has the DNA TGCGCCAGCCATTCCGGCGGGATTTCTAGCACAGATACGCAGTATTTT.

This clonotype was counted many times. J is TRBJ2-3 and V is TRBV7-2; D remains ambiguous. Trimming stripped 2 bases from V and 0 bases from J, with 6 bases between. Germline V lookup: CDR1 SGHTA, CDR2 FQGNSA. This CDR3 spans 14 amino acids. The CDR3, as DNA: TGTGCCAGCAGCTTAACCAGTAGCACAGATACGCAGTATTTT. The encoded protein is CASSLTSSTDTQYF.

In its sample, this clonotype was seen many times. The chain has TRBV7-2 and TRBJ1-3; TRBD1 is a possible D gene (6 bases). Trimming removed 4 bases from V and 4 bases from J, with 11 bases in between. CDR1 SGHTA and CDR2 FQGNSA come from the germline V gene. CDR3 length: 14 residues. The CDR3 DNA follows: TGTGCCAGCAGCTCGTACAGGGACGGAAACACCATATATTTT. Its translation: CASSSYRDGNTIYF.

This clonotype appeared many times. This rearrangement joins TRBV5-1 to TRBJ2-7, with D possibly being TRBD1 (5 bases). Trimming cost V 2 bases and J 1 base, with 13 bases left between them. The germline gives CDR1 SGHRS, CDR2 YFSETQ. This CDR3 contains 15 residues. The CDR3 DNA follows: TGCGCCAGCAGCTTCACAGACAGCATATCCTACGAGCAGTACTTC. This encodes CASSFTDSISYEQYF.

V is TRBV29-1 and J is TRBJ2-3, with 9 nucleotides matching TRBD2. The CDR3 contains 17 residues. The V and J ends lost 7 bases and 5 bases, in that order; junction bases with no gene match: 19. Per germline, CDR1 SQVTM and CDR2 ANQGSEA. CDR3 DNA: TGCAGCGCCCCTCCGCAGGGGCTAGCGGGAAGAGGAGATACGCAGTATTTT. It specifies CSAPPQGLAGRGDTQYF.

This chain links TRBV12-3 or TRBV12-4 with TRBJ2-1, with D perhaps TRBD2 (5 bases). Trimming left V 6 bases short and J 9 bases short, with 12 bases between. The CDR3 sequence is 12 residues long. CDR3 coding DNA: TGTGCCAGCAGCCTCACTAGTGGTGAGCAGTTCTTC. Its translation: CASSLTSGEQFF.

This clonotype has ten or more counts. The J gene is TRBJ2-3, the V gene TRBV20-1; 12 bases agree with TRBD2. Losses at the gene ends were 5 bases for V and 4 bases for J; bases not matched to a gene: 7. Germline V CDR1 and CDR2: DFQATT, SNEGSKA (reference sequence). This CDR3 spans 15 amino acids. The CDR3 loop is CSARTSGATADTQYF. Here the CDR3 DNA reads TGCAGTGCTCGGACTAGCGGGGCCACGGCAGATACGCAGTATTTT.

This clonotype was found a few times. Written as DNA, the CDR3 is TGCGCCAGCAGCTTGGATCCGGTCTTGGCAGATACGCAGTATTTT. Translated: CASSLDPVLADTQYF. The chain uses TRBV5-1 and TRBJ2-3; D ambiguous. Germline values: CDR1 SGHRS, CDR2 YFSETQ. Trimming cost V 0 bases and J 4 bases, with 12 bases left between them. The CDR3 has 15 amino acids.

In its sample, this clonotype was seen many times. V and J are TRBV20-1 and TRBJ1-1; D gene ambiguous. Trimming took 2 bases from V and 2 from J, leaving 12 bases between them. This CDR3 spans 14 amino acids. Germline CDR1 and CDR2: DFQATT and SNEGSKA (reference sequence). The CDR3 DNA is TGCAGTGCTAGAAGGCAGGCTCTAAACACTGAAGCTTTCTTT. Translated, it gives CSARRQALNTEAFF.

In its sample, this clonotype was seen a few times. The genes are TRBV5-1 and TRBJ2-1; D is undetermined. The CDR3 is 15 residues long. The V gene's germline CDR1 is SGHRS and CDR2 YFSETQ. The germline V and J ends were trimmed by 0 bases and 6 bases, with 13 bases remaining between them. The CDR3 DNA is TGCGCCAGCAGCTTGGTCGGGTCTCTTCGCAATGAGCAGTTCTTC. It is translated as CASSLVGSLRNEQFF.

This clonotype was seen at least ten times. The chain is built from TRBV24-1 and TRBJ2-1; D tentatively fits TRBD1 or TRBD2 (7 bases each). Germline values: CDR1 KGHDR, CDR2 SFDVKD. The V end lost 4 bases, the J end lost 7 bases, and 16 bases lay between the germline ends. This CDR3 has 15 residues. DNA of the CDR3: TGTGCCACCAGTGAAACCAGACAGGGAGGGAATGAGCAGTTCTTC. Amino acid sequence: CATSETRQGGNEQFF.

This clonotype was detected many times. The chain has TRBV5-1 and TRBJ2-1; D remains unclear. Germline CDR1 is SGHRS and CDR2 is YFSETQ. The CDR3 has 16 residues. V gave up 3 bases and J gave up 7 bases, with 20 bases separating them. This chain's CDR3 is CASSSIGVAISNEQFF. The DNA of the CDR3 is TGCGCCAGCAGCTCCATTGGGGTTGCTATTTCGAATGAGCAGTTCTTC.

This clonotype came up many times. This chain joins TRBV27 and TRBJ2-1, with a possible D match to TRBD1 (6 bases). The germline CDR1 and CDR2 sequences are MNHEY and SMNVEV (reference sequence). The V end lost 3 bases, the J end lost 7 bases, and 16 bases lay between the germline ends. There are 15 residues in the CDR3. As DNA, the CDR3 is TGTGCCAGCAGTTTCTACAGGGCGGAAGGGAATGAGCAGTTCTTC. Translating it yields CASSFYRAEGNEQFF.

Details on this clonotype: This could be a read error, since a much larger clone is one nucleotide away. The rearrangement uses TRBV5-1 and TRBJ1-5; weak D call: TRBD1 (5 bases). There are 15 residues in the CDR3. Germline values: CDR1 SGHRS, CDR2 YFSETQ. The CDR3 nucleotides read TGCGCCAGCAGCTTGGGAACGACAGTTTCGCAGCTCCAGCATTTT. Translating gives CASSLGTTVSQLQHF.

This clonotype was detected only a few times. V usage is TRBV3-1 and J usage is TRBJ2-7; 7 bases fit TRBD1. The germline gives CDR1 LGHDT, CDR2 YNNKEL (reference sequence). This CDR3 spans 15 amino acids. The trim removed 4 bases at V and 2 bases at J, leaving 8 bases unmatched. CDR3 sequence: CASSRGQPIPYEQYF. The CDR3 DNA is TGTGCCAGCAGCCGGGGACAGCCGATTCCCTACGAGCAGTACTTC.